This T cell receptor (beta chain) is drawn from a study of T cells after yellow fever vaccination. General study findings and limits: A weaker secondary response peaked on day 5, the primary on day 15. The CD4 and CD8 compartments had a small share of their clonotypes in common.

In this sample, this clonotype turned up a few times. Antigen specificity is unknown. MiXCR was run by TCRdb on the 5' RACE reads, yielding one entry per CDR3 protein. The sample contains 340,000 or so distinct CDR3 sequences, around an eighth of which appear only once. This TCR was recovered from a man between 18 and 35 years old who received the YFV17D yellow fever vaccine. Sequencing used CD4+ T cells sorted from PBMCs, obtained 15 days after the yellow fever booster vaccination.

The CDR3 bases are TGTGCCAGCAGTGTTCCTTCTAATCAGCCCCAGCATTTT. As protein: CASSVPSNQPQHF. The chain has TRBV28 and TRBJ1-5; D unresolved. The CDR3 is 13 residues long. V was cut by 5 bases and J by 4 bases, with 9 bases left in between. Germline values: CDR1 MDHEN, CDR2 SYDVKM.